What follows describes a single TCR beta chain. Enrolment of Seattle patients took place during active infection, and they were followed longitudinally. The CDR3 is made up of 16 amino acids. Trimming took 0 bases from V and 4 from J, leaving 13 bases between them. Germline V CDR1 and CDR2: SGDLS, YYNGEE. The record originates from a study of blood T cell repertoires in COVID-19. In the study overall: Both acute and convalescent COVID-19 samples were obtained from the United States, Italy and Spain. T cells, B-cell-depleted T cells, or PBMCs supplied cDNA or gDNA.

Sequencing was performed with immunoSEQ multiplex PCR; in TCRdb, only in-frame clones are kept and a portion is missing. The sample carries about 150,000 clones, more than 75% recorded once. Sequencing was carried out using peripheral blood. This TCR came from a woman aged 55-70 years with COVID-19, enrolled during active disease. The chain has TRBV9 and TRBJ2-2; perhaps TRBD2 as D (7 bases). This CDR3 is CASSVEAGEGTGELFF. The DNA of the CDR3 is TGTGCCAGCAGCGTAGAGGCAGGGGAGGGCACCGGGGAGCTGTTTTTT.